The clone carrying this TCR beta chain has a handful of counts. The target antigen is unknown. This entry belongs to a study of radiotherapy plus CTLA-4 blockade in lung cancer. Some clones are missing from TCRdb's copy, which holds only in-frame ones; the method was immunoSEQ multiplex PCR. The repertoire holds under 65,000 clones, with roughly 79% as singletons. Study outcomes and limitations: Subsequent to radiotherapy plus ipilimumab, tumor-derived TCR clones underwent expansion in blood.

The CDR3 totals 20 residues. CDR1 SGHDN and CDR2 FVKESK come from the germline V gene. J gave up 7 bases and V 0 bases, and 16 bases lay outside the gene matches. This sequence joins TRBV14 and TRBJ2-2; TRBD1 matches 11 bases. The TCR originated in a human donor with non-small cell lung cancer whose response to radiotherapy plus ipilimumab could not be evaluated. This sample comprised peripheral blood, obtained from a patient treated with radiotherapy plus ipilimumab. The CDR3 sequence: CASSQDRRTGGVTRSGELFF. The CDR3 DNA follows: TGTGCCAGCAGCCAAGATAGGAGGACAGGGGGCGTCACCCGGAGCGGGGAGCTGTTTTTT.